This passage covers 3 T cell receptor beta chains from one sample sequenced in a study of shared clonotypes between healthy human individuals. Using immunoSEQ multiplex PCR, the repertoire was profiled, and TCRdb retains in-frame clones only, with some absent. The sample lists about 680,000 clones, approximately 90% occurring once. CD45RO-negative, CCR7-positively selected cells formed the naive CD8 fraction, excluding terminally differentiated effector memory CD45RA+ cells. The specimen sequenced was naive CD8+ T cells sorted from blood. These receptors were collected from a man aged 25 to 40 in good health.

This clone was detected once. The chain combines TRBV7-9 with TRBJ2-7, with 7 positions matching TRBD2. Germline V gene lookup returns CDR1 SEHNR and CDR2 FQNEAQ (reference sequence). J gave up 5 bases and V 1 base, and 8 bases lay outside the gene matches. The CDR3 is 15 amino acids. CDR3 sequence reads: CASSLVGRVVHEQYF. CDR3 DNA: TGTGCCAGCAGCTTAGTTGGGAGGGTAGTACACGAGCAGTACTTC.

The gene calls are TRBV28 and TRBJ2-7; TRBD1 or TRBD2 may be the D gene (6 bases each). Trimming removed 1 base at V and 6 bases at J, with 16 bases between. Germline CDR1 is MDHEN and CDR2 is SYDVKM. This CDR3 contains 15 residues. The CDR3 here is CASSLLGLGGGEQYF. CDR3 nucleotide sequence: TGTGCCAGCAGTTTATTGGGACTGGGGGGCGGCGAGCAGTACTTC.

The sample holds a few counts of this clone. The genes are TRBV6-1 and TRBJ2-1; D not certain. V lost 0 bases and J lost 9, with 15 bases in between. Per the germline V gene, CDR1 is MNHNS and CDR2 is SASEGT. This CDR3 is 15 amino acids long. CDR3 DNA sequence: TGTGCCAGCAGTGAAGCTAGGCAGTGGAGTAGTGAGCAGTTCTTC. Protein: CASSEARQWSSEQFF.